This T cell receptor (beta chain) was identified during a study of blood T cells in healthy people across ages. The study's findings and limits: Age advanced and TCR beta diversity per million T cells fell, roughly linearly. Estimated diversity, derived from one million T cells, was regarded as an underestimate.

For the second PCR, which ran for about 7 to 11 cycles, a sample-barcoded 5' primer and a J-beta primer mix were used. Using its own MiXCR run on the 5' RACE reads, TCRdb lists one record per CDR3 protein. Of approximately 780,000 distinct CDR3 sequences detected, around 24% appear once; the ten largest clones hold roughly 3.1%. CDR3 length: 12 residues. Germline-derived CDR1 and CDR2 are SNHLY and FYNNEI. Trimming shortened V by 10 bases and J by 3 bases, and 12 bases separated the two germline ends. Remarks on this clonotype: Its antigen is not identified.

The sample was also linked to a second study, of T cells of mothers and their children.

The rearrangement uses TRBV2 and TRBJ1-2, with a tentative D call TRBD1 (5 bases). This sequence originates from a boy younger than 18 in good health. Source material: blood. CDR3 residues: CATGLGDYGYTF. The DNA for the CDR3 is TGTGCCACAGGGCTCGGTGACTATGGCTACACCTTC.